This note documents a single T cell receptor (beta chain) sequence. In its sample, this clone was seen many times. The antigen this receptor binds is unknown. Base qualities are not provided; no much larger clone lies one nucleotide away. V drops 0 bases and J drops 0 bases, leaving 5 bases in between. From the cysteine through the phenylalanine, the CDR3 covers 13 amino acids. The read is trimmed to its CDR3 DNA, 39 bases read in frame from base 1. Per the germline V gene (reference sequence), GTSNPN is the CDR1 and SVGIG is the CDR2. The source of the sample is a study of beta chain features in type 1 diabetes (dated by TCRdb to 2016 to 2019). About the full investigation: No differences in mean age, gender distribution, total cell number or subset yield were found between patients and healthy donors. A total of roughly 98,000,000 sorted cells were examined across all samples, and a strong correlation was observed between cell number per subset and RNA yield. Regulatory and stem cell-like memory subsets were isolated from only 8 patients and about 8 healthy donors, whereas naive and central memory subsets came from all 28 donors. In the study, TCRB repertoires of sorted circulating CD4+ T cell subsets from recently diagnosed type 1 diabetes patients were compared with those of matched healthy donors.

Broader findings and caveats from the paper: Shorter templates might be favored by PCR, yet because patient and control samples were amplified and corrected together, any such skew would affect both groups equally. In all four CD4+ subsets, TCRB CDR3 length was moderately but significantly shorter in type 1 diabetes patients. HLA sub-analyses involved small numbers of individuals, so any influence of HLA type on TCRB rearrangement remained unresolved. Because cDNA was sequenced instead of genomic DNA, activated cells with high expression could be over-represented, although the groups did not differ in activation or CD3 levels. Naive, central memory and regulatory TCRB repertoires appeared more similar among patients than among healthy donors. At VDJ recombination sites, patients with type 1 diabetes made fewer insertions and deleted more nucleotides, a pattern implying thymic rearrangement abnormalities.

Each donor gave one peripheral blood draw, about 110 mL on average, collected into heparinised tubes. A BD FACSAria II was used to sort naive, central memory, regulatory and stem cell-like memory CD4+ T cells with a panel that included CD45RO, CCR7, CD25, CD127, CD95 and CD27. A purity above 98% was achieved for all sorted populations. PBMCs were isolated right away by Lymphoprep density gradient centrifugation and were stained directly, without culture. Samples were stained and sorted in pairs, with one healthy donor and one patient per experiment, so that batch effects were minimized. The entire isolated RNA was reverse transcribed using the High Capacity cDNA Reverse Transcription Kit, and thus expressed TCRB transcripts were sequenced. Naive, central memory and regulatory T cell samples underwent deep immunoSEQ sequencing, averaging around 3.9 million total reads per sample. Sorted cells were lysed in RLT buffer and RNA was extracted with DNase-treated RNeasy Micro or Mini kits, depending on cell number. Each cell subset was processed separately to prevent cross-contamination, with patient and healthy donor samples processed together. The immunoSEQ multiplex PCR was used to amplify TCRB sequences from cDNA, yielding 87-bp fragments that span the CDR3 region. Amplicons were sequenced on the Illumina HiSeq platform. From the authors' description of their analysis: Synthetic template baselines were used to correct PCR bias computationally, reads within Hamming distance 2 were collapsed together, and singletons that could not be merged were discarded. By aligning reads against IMGT, V, D and J genes, CDR3 length, and insertions or deletions at six rearrangement sites were assigned. Within each subset, clonotype counts were normalized to sorted cell number, and only after that were true diversity and Gini coefficients computed with the tcR R package. Repertoire sharing was quantified using the overlap coefficient calculated on TCRB nucleotide sequences. Held by TCRdb, this immuneACCESS table contains in-frame sequences only and omits some clones. Under half of the omission traces to an unresolved V gene where checked; the cause of the rest is unknown. V, J and clone size are taken as reported in that table, and D and trimming were inferred from the DNA itself. This sample holds 150,000 to 190,000 clones; around 8.5% were observed only once. Clones ranked in the top ten supply 0.5% to 0.65% of the sample.

This TCR was sampled from a man between 18 and 35 years old in good health. This sequence uses TRBV30 and TRBJ1-1, and possibly TRBD1, on 5 matching bases. Source material: central memory CD4+ T cells from blood. The nucleotides read TGTGCCTGGAGTGTACAGGTGAACACTGAAGCTTTCTTT. Its protein product is CAWSVQVNTEAFF. The entire variable domain, with the stretches around the CDR3 drawn from the reference TRBV30 and TRBJ1-1 proteins, is SQTIHQWPATLVQPVGSPLSLECTVEGTSNPNLYWYRQAAGRGLQLLFYSVGIGQISSEVPQNLSASRPQDRQFILSSKKLLLSDSGFYLCAWSVQVNTEAFFGQGTRLTVV.